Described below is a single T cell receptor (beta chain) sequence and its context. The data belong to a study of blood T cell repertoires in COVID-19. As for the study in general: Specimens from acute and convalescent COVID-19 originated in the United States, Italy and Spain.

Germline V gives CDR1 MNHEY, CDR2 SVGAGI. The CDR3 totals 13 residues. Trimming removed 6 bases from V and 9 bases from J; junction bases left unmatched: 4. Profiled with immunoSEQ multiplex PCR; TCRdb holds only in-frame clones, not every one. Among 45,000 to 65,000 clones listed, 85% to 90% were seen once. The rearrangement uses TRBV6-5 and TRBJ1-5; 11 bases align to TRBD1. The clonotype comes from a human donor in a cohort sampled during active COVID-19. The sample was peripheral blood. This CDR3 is CASRPGTGGPQHF. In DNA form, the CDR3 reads TGTGCCAGCAGGCCCGGGACAGGGGGGCCCCAGCATTTT.